Following are 24 T cell receptor beta chains from one sample sequenced in a study of Ad26.COV2.S vaccination and SARS-CoV-2 variants. Sequencing used immunoSEQ multiplex PCR; TCRdb keeps in-frame clones, though not all of them. The sample yields about 350,000 clones, approximately 90% seen once. Treatment here: 19 received Ad26.COV2.S at low or high dose, single or two shots; about 5 received placebo; per-sample allocation not given. Day 63 following the first vaccine or placebo injection was when the samples were taken. Sequences were derived from peripheral blood, sampled in a trial of Ad26.COV2.S vaccine versus placebo. The receptors were sampled from a person aged 18 to 65 who received the Ad26.COV2.S COVID-19 vaccine or a placebo.

The chain couples TRBV6-5 to TRBJ1-2; 8 bases are a match to TRBD1. V lost 6 bases to trimming and J lost 3 bases; unmatched junction nucleotides: 9. Per germline, CDR1 MNHEY and CDR2 SVGAGI. The length of the CDR3 is 15 residues. CDR3 in amino acids: CASRHGQGFDYGYTF. CDR3 coding DNA: TGTGCCAGCAGACACGGACAGGGATTTGACTATGGCTACACCTTC.

The rearrangement links TRBV6-2 or TRBV6-3 to TRBJ2-1, with D unclear. V shed 0 bases and J shed 3 bases, with 6 bases lying between them. The CDR3 covers 14 residues. Per germline, CDR1 MNHEY and CDR2 SVGEGT. The CDR3 loop is CASSYSGNYNEQFF. CDR3 nucleotides: TGTGCCAGCAGTTACTCCGGCAACTACAATGAGCAGTTCTTC.

A word on this clone: The same CDR3 can be traced to other DNA sequences in this sample. The chain uses TRBV2 and TRBJ2-3; 7 bases are a match to TRBD2. The CDR3 covers 15 residues. Per germline, CDR1 SNHLY and CDR2 FYNNEI. The junction had 7 bases not matched to a gene; V was cut back by 6 bases and J by 1 base. The CDR3 coding sequence is TGTGCCAGCAGAGCGACTAGCTGGGGCACAGATACGCAGTATTTT. Encoded protein: CASRATSWGTDTQYF.

The rearrangement joins TRBV5-1 to TRBJ2-7; the D is unclear. The length of the CDR3 is 13 residues. Germline values: CDR1 SGHRS, CDR2 YFSETQ. Trimming cost V 2 bases and J 4 bases, with 10 bases left between them. The CDR3 coding sequence is TGCGCCAGCAGCTTTACCAGCAGGTACGAGCAGTACTTC. Translating gives CASSFTSRYEQYF.

The chain links TRBV28 to TRBJ2-1; 7 nucleotides agree with TRBD2. The CDR3 loop spans 14 amino acids. Unmatched junction bases numbered 9, after V lost 5 bases and J lost 8 bases. In germline, CDR1 is MDHEN, CDR2 SYDVKM. The CDR3, as DNA: TGTGCCAGCAGTCCGCGGACTAGATTTCATGAGCAGTTCTTC. Translation gives CASSPRTRFHEQFF.

This rearrangement joins TRBV7-8 to TRBJ2-7; 8 bases map to TRBD1. The V gene's germline CDR1 is SGHVS and CDR2 FQNEAQ. With 5 bases clipped from V and 5 bases from J, the junction kept 8 bases outside the gene matches. The CDR3 totals 14 residues. CDR3 DNA: TGTGCCAGCAGCCTGGGACAGGTCAACAACGAGCAGTACTTC. Its protein is CASSLGQVNNEQYF.

CDR3 bases: TGTGCCAGCAGCTTAGCGCCGGGGCCTAAAAACACTGAAGCTTTCTTT. Protein: CASSLAPGPKNTEAFF. V and J are TRBV7-6 and TRBJ1-1, with a weak D call TRBD1 (5 bases). The germline V gene has CDR1 SGHVS and CDR2 FNYEAQ. CDR3 length equals 16 residues. Trimming took off 0 bases at V and 2 bases at J, with 13 bases between the two ends.

The chain recombines TRBV28 with TRBJ2-5, with D possibly being TRBD1 or TRBD2 (5 bases each). The CDR3 totals 15 residues. The germline V and J ends were trimmed by 6 bases and 4 bases, with 18 bases remaining between them. Germline V gene sequence: CDR1 MDHEN, CDR2 SYDVKM. The CDR3 is CASRDPKGTRETQYF. The CDR3 nucleotides read TGTGCCAGCAGGGACCCGAAGGGGACCAGAGAGACCCAGTACTTC. Combining the CDR3 with reference TRBV28 and TRBJ2-5 gives the whole variable domain DVKVTQSSRYLVKRTGEKVFLECVQDMDHENMFWYRQDPGLGLRLIYFSYDVKMKEKGDIPEGYSVSREKKERFSLILESASTNQTSMYLCASRDPKGTRETQYFGPGTRLLVL.

The chain links TRBV4-1 to TRBJ1-5, with a weak D call TRBD1 (6 bases). Deletions cut 0 bases from V and 7 bases from J, with 13 bases between. The CDR3 length is 15 residues. Germline CDR1 MGHRA, CDR2 YSYEKL. CDR3 nucleotide sequence: TGCGCCAGCAGCCAAGATCCCAGGGGTGGCCAGCCCCAGCATTTT. Residues: CASSQDPRGGQPQHF.

This clone was seen only a few times. V usage is TRBV2 and J usage is TRBJ1-2; perhaps TRBD1 as D (5 bases). Looked up from germline, CDR1 is SNHLY and CDR2 is FYNNEI. The CDR3 loop spans 14 amino acids. Trimming removed 6 bases from V and 4 bases from J, with 15 bases in between. In nucleotides, the CDR3 is TGTGCCAGCAGGGGACGCATTGTTTCCTATGGCTACACCTTC. Protein: CASRGRIVSYGYTF.

The chain recombines TRBV28 with TRBJ1-5; D gene unclear. Germline assignment: CDR1 MDHEN and CDR2 SYDVKM. The CDR3 consists of 14 residues. The V gene lost 3 bases and the J gene lost 11 bases, with 17 bases spanning the gap. The CDR3 is CASSFGQNLPAQHF. The CDR3 bases are TGTGCCAGCAGTTTCGGTCAAAACCTCCCGGCCCAGCATTTT.

The chain combines TRBV29-1 with TRBJ2-7; D is tentatively TRBD1 or TRBD2 (5 bases each). The CDR3 spans 10 residues. Germline CDR1 is SQVTM and CDR2 is ANQGSEA. V was pared by 3 bases and J by 7 bases, with 7 bases between. The CDR3 loop reads CSVDEGEQYF. As DNA, the CDR3 is TGCAGCGTTGACGAGGGGGAGCAGTACTTC.

The V and J genes are TRBV24-1 and TRBJ1-6; D is undetermined. CDR1 and CDR2 from the germline V gene are KGHDR and SFDVKD. Trimming cost V 5 bases and J 5 bases, with 12 bases left between them. The CDR3 length is 15 residues. CDR3 coding DNA: TGTGCCACCAGTGTCCCCGACGGAGATAATTCACCCCTCCACTTT. Amino acids: CATSVPDGDNSPLHF.

The rearrangement links TRBV28 to TRBJ1-2; the D gene is possibly TRBD1 (5 bases). In germline, CDR1 is MDHEN, CDR2 SYDVKM. The CDR3 runs 16 residues. With 8 bases removed from V and 10 bases from J, the gap between germline ends came to 29 bases. CDR3 nucleotide sequence: TGTGCCAGCGGGGACCTGGAAAGGAGGACCATGGTTGACTACACCTTC. Translating gives CASGDLERRTMVDYTF.

The V call is TRBV4-1, the J call TRBJ1-5; the D is unclear. The CDR3 sequence is 14 residues long. Germline V gene lookup returns CDR1 MGHRA and CDR2 YSYEKL. Trimming removed 4 bases at V and 4 bases at J, with 11 bases between. The CDR3 DNA sequence: TGCGCCAGCAGCCCCCACATGGGGAATCAGCCCCAGCATTTT. Amino acid sequence: CASSPHMGNQPQHF.

This sequence joins TRBV3-1 (or the pseudogene TRBV3-2) and TRBJ1-2; a weak D match, TRBD1 (5 bases). Germline loops: CDR1 LGHDT, CDR2 YNNKEL (reference sequence). CDR3 length: 14 amino acids. The ends were cut back, 0 bases at V and 3 bases at J, with 8 bases in the middle. The CDR3 DNA sequence: TGTGCCAGCAGCCAAGAGGACAAGGACTATGGCTACACCTTC. Protein product: CASSQEDKDYGYTF.

The chain combines TRBV4-1 with TRBJ2-7, with TRBD2 as a possible D gene (6 bases). The CDR3 totals 17 residues. Germline-derived CDR1 and CDR2 are MGHRA and YSYEKL. Trimming removed 1 base from V and 3 bases from J, with 19 bases in between. The CDR3 is CASSQAIAARGFYEQYF. For the CDR3, the DNA is TGCGCCAGCAGCCAAGCCATAGCGGCGAGGGGCTTCTACGAGCAGTACTTC.

The gene calls are TRBV12-3 or TRBV12-4 and TRBJ2-2; D is unclear. The CDR3 runs 13 residues. V lost 3 bases and J lost 4, with 6 bases in between. The CDR3 here is CASSFGSTGELFF. The CDR3 nucleotides are TGTGCCAGCAGTTTTGGCAGCACCGGGGAGCTGTTTTTT.

The chain uses TRBV14 and TRBJ2-7, with a tentative D call TRBD1 (5 bases). The CDR3 contains 13 residues. Looked up from germline, CDR1 is SGHDN and CDR2 is FVKESK. V lost 0 bases and J 10 bases, leaving 13 bases between the germline ends. DNA for the CDR3: TGTGCCAGCAGCCAAGATTTTCAGGGTCCACAGTACTTC. This encodes CASSQDFQGPQYF. Full variable domain (missing parts from reference TRBV14 and TRBJ2-7): EAGVTQFPSHSVIEKGQTVTLRCDPISGHDNLYWYRRVMGKEIKFLLHFVKESKQDESGMPNNRFLAERTGGTYSTLKVQPAELEDSGVYFCASSQDFQGPQYFGPGTRLTVT.

The genes are TRBV2 and TRBJ1-2; D remains unclear. Germline V gives CDR1 SNHLY, CDR2 FYNNEI. The CDR3 extends over 11 amino acids. V was pared by 1 base and J by 5 bases, with 2 bases between. The CDR3 here is CASSEGYGYTF. DNA of the CDR3: TGTGCCAGCAGTGAAGGTTATGGCTACACCTTC.

The chain couples TRBV4-3 to TRBJ1-6, with 7 bases aligning to TRBD1. CDR3 length: 16 amino acids. V shed 6 bases and J 5 bases; nucleotides not matched to a gene: 10. CDR1 LGHNA and CDR2 YSLEER come from the germline V gene. CDR3 protein: CASRRSRDRDNSPLHF. As DNA, the CDR3 is TGCGCCAGCAGACGGAGCCGGGACAGAGATAATTCACCCCTCCACTTT.

The gene calls are TRBV5-6 and TRBJ2-7, with 12 nucleotides matching TRBD2. V was clipped by 6 bases and J by 1 base; unmatched bases: 11. CDR3 length: 17 residues. Germline V lookup: CDR1 SGHDT, CDR2 YYEEEE. The CDR3 loop reads CASTTSRLAGVSYEQYF. The CDR3 nucleotides are TGTGCCAGCACCACCTCAAGACTAGCGGGAGTTTCCTACGAGCAGTACTTC.

The genes are TRBV5-1 and TRBJ2-1; TRBD2 aligns across 8 bases. This CDR3 spans 16 amino acids. V was clipped by 1 base and J by 6 bases; unmatched bases: 9. Germline values: CDR1 SGHRS, CDR2 YFSETQ. The DNA for the CDR3 is TGCGCCAGCAGCTTGAGCGGGGCGGGGGGTATCAATGAGCAGTTCTTC. This gives the protein CASSLSGAGGINEQFF.

V and J are TRBV28 and TRBJ1-6; D gene unclear. V was clipped by 3 bases and J by 3 bases, with 9 bases between them. Germline-derived CDR1 and CDR2 are MDHEN and SYDVKM. The CDR3 is 15 amino acids. The CDR3 loop is CASSFVSYYNSPLHF. In nucleotides, the CDR3 is TGTGCCAGCAGTTTTGTCAGCTACTATAATTCACCCCTCCACTTT.